This T cell receptor beta chain was recovered during a study of identical twins. Overall study findings and caveats: Excess sharing by twins proved weaker in beta out-of-frame sequences. Out-of-frame alpha sequences common to twins exhibited an excess of low generation probability.

The V end was cut by 7 bases, the J end by 1 base, with 9 bases between. The CDR3 length is 13 residues. Germline V gene sequence: CDR1 WSHSY, CDR2 SAAADI. This clonotype was seen more than once but under ten times. No antigen is known for it. Template switching, a step in the protocol, added a universal primer site, and cDNA carried unique molecular identifiers. MiXCR, applied by TCRdb to the 5' RACE reads, yields one record per CDR3 protein. The sample carries under 1 million distinct CDR3 sequences, roughly 12% recorded once. This sample was shared with a second study, whose subject was yellow fever vaccine responses in identical twins.

Input material: PBMCs. This chain connects TRBV10-2 to TRBJ2-3; D uncertain. This TCR came from a woman aged 18-30 years in good health. CDR3 sequence (DNA): TGCGCCAGCAACCTATTACGCACAGATACGCAGTATTTT. This translates into CASNLLRTDTQYF.